Included here is one T cell receptor beta chain sequence, with context. The length of the CDR3 is 13 residues. Deletions cut 11 bases from V and 0 bases from J, with 10 bases between. CDR1 is ENHRY and CDR2 is SYGVKD in the germline V gene. TCRdb re-called the RT-PCR reads through MiXCR, storing one row per CDR3 protein. The table includes hundreds of thousands of distinct CDR3 sequences, more than 13% detected once. The TCR sequence derives from a female donor in good health, serving as a healthy control. This rearrangement joins TRBV10-3 to TRBJ2-2; maybe TRBD1 (5 bases). Sequencing input: memory CD4+ T cells from blood. For the CDR3, the DNA is TGTGCCGCTCAGGGCCCGAACACCGGGGAGCTGTTTTTT. Translation: CAAQGPNTGELFF.